Shown below are 13 T cell receptor beta chains from a single sample sequenced in a study of cytomegalovirus exposure and HLA in healthy donors. Sequencing used immunoSEQ multiplex PCR; TCRdb keeps in-frame clones, though not all of them. The table includes about 120,000 clones, roughly nine tenths detected once. The sequencing sample was made of PBMCs. All receptors derive from a woman younger than 30 in good health and CMV-seronegative.

This chain links TRBV6-5 with TRBJ1-3; TRBD1 might be the D (6 bases). Germline V gives CDR1 MNHEY, CDR2 SVGAGI. The CDR3 runs 15 residues. V lost 2 bases to trimming and J lost 3 bases, with 11 bases between them. DNA for the CDR3: TGTGCCAGCAGTTACCGGGGGGCGCGTGGAAACACCATATATTTT. Amino acid sequence: CASSYRGARGNTIYF.

The gene calls are TRBV7-6 and TRBJ1-1, with D tentatively TRBD1 (5 bases). Germline V gene lookup returns CDR1 SGHVS and CDR2 FNYEAQ. Deletions cut 2 bases from V and 5 bases from J, with 12 bases between. The CDR3 loop spans 14 amino acids. In DNA form, the CDR3 reads TGTGCCAGCAGCTTACGGGGGATGGAGACTGAAGCTTTCTTT. Translation: CASSLRGMETEAFF.

The chain has TRBV5-1 and TRBJ2-3; maybe TRBD2 (6 bases). The V gene lost 2 bases and the J gene lost 2 bases, with 9 bases spanning the gap. The CDR3 contains 14 residues. CDR1 is SGHRS, CDR2 YFSETQ, per germline. The CDR3: CASSFGGDTDTQYF. CDR3 bases: TGCGCCAGCAGCTTCGGCGGGGACACAGATACGCAGTATTTT.

This clone came up a few times. For the CDR3, the DNA is TGTGCCAGCAGCACCTACAGGAATTCACCCCTCCACTTT. Residues: CASSTYRNSPLHF. J is TRBJ1-6 and V is TRBV7-3, with D maybe TRBD1 (5 bases). The CDR3 has 13 amino acids. Trimming removed 5 bases at V and 7 bases at J, with 9 bases between. Germline values: CDR1 SGHTA, CDR2 FQGTGA.

The rearrangement uses TRBV28 and TRBJ2-3; TRBD2 agrees at 8 bases. The CDR3 contains 19 residues. V lost 2 bases and J lost 0; bases outside the gene matches: 13. Germline lookup yields CDR1 MDHEN and CDR2 SYDVKM. The CDR3, as DNA: TGTGCCAGCAGTTTACCTACCTTAACTAGCGGAACTAGCACAGATACGCAGTATTTT. Translation: CASSLPTLTSGTSTDTQYF.

This clone has only one observation. This CDR3 reads CASSLVQAANTEAFF. The CDR3 coding sequence is TGTGCCAGCAGTTTGGTTCAGGCCGCGAACACTGAAGCTTTCTTT. The chain couples TRBV27 to TRBJ1-1; unclear D gene. Trimming stripped 3 bases from V and 1 base from J, with 12 bases between. Per the germline V gene, CDR1 is MNHEY and CDR2 is SMNVEV (reference sequence). The CDR3 has 15 amino acids.

The chain recombines TRBV11-3 with TRBJ2-2; a possible D gene is TRBD2 (7 bases). Germline CDR1 is SGHNT and CDR2 is YENEEA. V was shortened by 6 bases and J by 2 bases, with 13 bases between the two germline ends. This CDR3 region has 15 residues. The CDR3 DNA reads as TGTGCCAGCAGTTCCGGGGGGCCTAACACCGGGGAGCTGTTTTTT. It yields the protein CASSSGGPNTGELFF.

The chain links TRBV5-6 to TRBJ2-5; TRBD1 matches 9 bases. With 6 bases clipped from V and 4 bases from J, the junction kept 13 bases outside the gene matches. CDR3 length: 16 amino acids. CDR1 is SGHDT and CDR2 is YYEEEE in the germline V gene. The DNA of the CDR3 is TGTGCCAGCAACCAACAAGACAGGGGGTATAGAGAGACCCAGTACTTC. This encodes CASNQQDRGYRETQYF.

The chain combines TRBV4-1 with TRBJ2-2, with a tentative D call TRBD1 (5 bases). The CDR3 is made up of 17 amino acids. Trimming left V 4 bases short and J 2 bases short, with 17 bases between. The germline gives CDR1 MGHRA, CDR2 YSYEKL. The DNA for the CDR3 is TGCGCCAGCAGCCGGCTTGAACTGCAGGGAAACACCGGGGAGCTGTTTTTT. This gives the protein CASSRLELQGNTGELFF.

V is TRBV11-2 and J is TRBJ2-2; unclear D gene. Germline CDR1 reads SGHAT; CDR2 reads FQNNGV. V was pared by 4 bases and J by 5 bases, with 14 bases between. This CDR3 has 15 residues. In nucleotides, the CDR3 is TGTGCCAGCAGCTCGATAAAAGCCCCGACCGGGGAGCTGTTTTTT. Its translation is CASSSIKAPTGELFF.

This clone was seen just once. Other DNA variants within this sample encode the same CDR3. The chain is built from TRBV5-6 and TRBJ2-7; D possibly corresponds to TRBD2 (5 bases). V lost 3 bases to trimming and J lost 7 bases, with 11 bases between them. Per the germline V gene, CDR1 is SGHDT and CDR2 is YYEEEE. The CDR3 is 12 amino acids. The DNA of the CDR3 is TGTGCCAGCAGCTCCGGAGGTTATGAGCAGTACTTC. It specifies CASSSGGYEQYF.

The J gene is TRBJ2-1, the V gene TRBV7-6; D not resolved. From germline, CDR1 is SGHVS and CDR2 FNYEAQ. V was cut by 1 base and J by 4 bases, with 11 bases left in between. This CDR3 is 15 amino acids long. DNA for the CDR3: TGTGCCAGCAGCTTAGGTCGAGTGACTTACAATGAGCAGTTCTTC. Protein sequence: CASSLGRVTYNEQFF.

The J gene is TRBJ1-3, the V gene TRBV5-1; 9 positions agree with TRBD1. The CDR3 spans 13 residues. The trim removed 4 bases at V and 7 bases at J, leaving 3 bases unmatched. Germline V CDR1 and CDR2: SGHRS, YFSETQ. The CDR3 is CASSPGTGNTIYF. The DNA for the CDR3 is TGCGCCAGCAGCCCCGGGACAGGGAACACCATATATTTT.